The rows below give T cell receptor beta chains drawn from one sample of a study of OX40 agonist ivuxolimab in advanced cancers. Libraries were prepared by immunoSEQ multiplex PCR; TCRdb keeps only in-frame clonotypes and omits some of them. Of about 46,000 clones in the sample, 91% were seen once. The sequences come from CD4+ or CD8+ T cells sorted from blood, collected in a trial of the OX40 agonist ivuxolimab. The receptors shown here come from an adult with an advanced solid tumor such as melanoma, head and neck, liver or kidney cancer. CDR3s include the opening cysteine and the closing phenylalanine or tryptophan. The order of the fields is clone size, D gene, V gene, J gene, CDR3 protein, CDR3 DNA. D genes are given only for firm matches. Clone size appears in some rows only: once, few, many, or a class for an expanded clone.

clone_size: .
d_call: .
v_call: TRBV27
j_call: TRBJ1-1
cdr3_aa: CASSLSLGMRTEAFF
cdr3_nt: TGTGCCAGCAGTTTATCGCTAGGTATGCGGACTGAAGCTTTCTTT

clone_size: .
d_call: .
v_call: TRBV13
j_call: TRBJ1-2
cdr3_aa: CASSLRGGYGYTF
cdr3_nt: TGTGCCAGCAGCTTACGGGGTGGCTATGGCTACACCTTC

clone_size: .
d_call: TRBD2
v_call: TRBV28
j_call: TRBJ2-7
cdr3_aa: CASSFTSGMSSYEQYF
cdr3_nt: TGTGCCAGCAGTTTCACTAGCGGGATGAGCTCCTACGAGCAGTACTTC

clone_size: once
d_call: TRBD1
v_call: TRBV6-6
j_call: TRBJ1-5
cdr3_aa: CASSPQGEFNQPQHF
cdr3_nt: TGTGCCAGCAGCCCCCAGGGGGAGTTCAATCAGCCCCAGCATTTT

clone_size: .
d_call: TRBD1
v_call: TRBV28
j_call: TRBJ1-5
cdr3_aa: CASRYRGSNQPQHF
cdr3_nt: TGTGCCAGCAGGTACAGGGGTAGCAATCAGCCCCAGCATTTT

clone_size: .
d_call: TRBD2
v_call: TRBV4-1
j_call: TRBJ2-7
cdr3_aa: CASSLAGVAGAYEQYF
cdr3_nt: TGCGCCAGCAGCCTTGCCGGGGTAGCGGGAGCCTACGAGCAGTACTTC

clone_size: .
d_call: TRBD1
v_call: TRBV6-6
j_call: TRBJ2-2
cdr3_aa: CASSSLGTANTGELFF
cdr3_nt: TGTGCCAGCAGTTCCCTCGGGACAGCGAACACCGGGGAGCTGTTTTTT

clone_size: .
d_call: .
v_call: TRBV19
j_call: TRBJ2-3
cdr3_aa: CASLPGRALTDTQYF
cdr3_nt: TGTGCCAGTCTCCCGGGGCGGGCTCTCACAGATACGCAGTATTTT

clone_size: .
d_call: .
v_call: TRBV27
j_call: TRBJ2-2
cdr3_aa: CASSRVNTGELFF
cdr3_nt: TGTGCCAGCAGTAGAGTCAACACCGGGGAGCTGTTTTTT

clone_size: .
d_call: .
v_call: TRBV6-5
j_call: TRBJ1-4
cdr3_aa: CASSYLRSNEKLFF
cdr3_nt: TGTGCCAGCAGTTACCTCCGGTCTAATGAAAAACTGTTTTTT

clone_size: .
d_call: .
v_call: TRBV7-9
j_call: TRBJ2-1
cdr3_aa: CASSSPDPRSSYNEQFF
cdr3_nt: TGTGCCAGCAGCTCCCCGGACCCACGAAGCTCCTACAATGAGCAGTTCTTC

clone_size: .
d_call: .
v_call: TRBV6-6
j_call: TRBJ2-3
cdr3_aa: CASSYGGWGTDTQYF
cdr3_nt: TGTGCCAGCAGTTACGGGGGCTGGGGCACAGATACGCAGTATTTT

clone_size: .
d_call: TRBD1
v_call: TRBV11-2
j_call: TRBJ2-2
cdr3_aa: CASSLDYLRDRGNTGELFF
cdr3_nt: TGTGCCAGCAGCTTAGATTACCTCCGGGACAGGGGAAACACCGGGGAGCTGTTTTTT

clone_size: .
d_call: .
v_call: TRBV12-5
j_call: TRBJ2-2
cdr3_aa: CASGFSAGKNTGELFF
cdr3_nt: TGTGCTAGTGGTTTCAGCGCGGGTAAGAACACCGGGGAGCTGTTTTTT

clone_size: .
d_call: TRBD2
v_call: TRBV27
j_call: TRBJ2-1
cdr3_aa: CASSLGLAGGRNEQFF
cdr3_nt: TGTGCCAGCAGTTTAGGACTAGCGGGGGGGAGAAATGAGCAGTTCTTC

clone_size: once
d_call: .
v_call: TRBV11-2
j_call: TRBJ1-4
cdr3_aa: CASSLAVGRAGEKLFF
cdr3_nt: TGTGCCAGCAGCTTAGCAGTAGGGAGGGCTGGCGAAAAACTGTTTTTT

clone_size: once
d_call: .
v_call: TRBV4-2
j_call: TRBJ2-3
cdr3_aa: CASSQDLRGSTDTQYF
cdr3_nt: TGTGCCAGCAGCCAAGATTTGCGCGGGAGCACAGATACGCAGTATTTT

clone_size: .
d_call: TRBD1
v_call: TRBV7-2
j_call: TRBJ2-7
cdr3_aa: CASSLDRGVPYEQYF
cdr3_nt: TGTGCCAGCAGCTTAGACAGGGGGGTTCCCTACGAGCAGTACTTC

clone_size: .
d_call: .
v_call: TRBV5-1
j_call: TRBJ1-1
cdr3_aa: CASSLGAAGGTEAFF
cdr3_nt: TGCGCCAGCAGCTTGGGGGCGGCGGGGGGTACTGAAGCTTTCTTT

clone_size: .
d_call: TRBD1
v_call: TRBV28
j_call: TRBJ2-7
cdr3_aa: CASSSGGPGTETYEQYF
cdr3_nt: TGTGCCAGCAGTTCCGGTGGTCCCGGGACAGAGACCTACGAGCAGTACTTC

clone_size: .
d_call: .
v_call: TRBV9
j_call: TRBJ2-1
cdr3_aa: CASSVGGGSGNEQFF
cdr3_nt: TGTGCCAGCAGCGTAGGTGGGGGGAGTGGCAATGAGCAGTTCTTC

clone_size: .
d_call: TRBD1
v_call: TRBV5-4
j_call: TRBJ2-5
cdr3_aa: CASSLLSGGPQETQYF
cdr3_nt: TGTGCCAGCAGCTTGTTATCAGGGGGCCCACAAGAGACCCAGTACTTC

clone_size: .
d_call: TRBD1
v_call: TRBV7-8
j_call: TRBJ1-4
cdr3_aa: CASRDTQGALEKLFF
cdr3_nt: TGTGCCAGCAGAGACACACAGGGGGCATTGGAAAAACTGTTTTTT

clone_size: .
d_call: TRBD2
v_call: TRBV29-1
j_call: TRBJ2-1
cdr3_aa: CSVEGTSGGGYNEQFF
cdr3_nt: TGCAGCGTTGAAGGGACTAGCGGAGGGGGCTACAATGAGCAGTTCTTC

clone_size: .
d_call: .
v_call: TRBV2
j_call: TRBJ1-1
cdr3_aa: CASSEFRVTTEAFF
cdr3_nt: TGTGCCAGCAGTGAGTTCAGGGTTACCACTGAAGCTTTCTTT

clone_size: .
d_call: .
v_call: TRBV18
j_call: TRBJ2-1
cdr3_aa: CASSPPSVSYNEQFF
cdr3_nt: TGTGCCAGCTCACCACCCAGTGTCTCCTACAATGAGCAGTTCTTC

clone_size: .
d_call: TRBD2
v_call: TRBV4-1
j_call: TRBJ2-3
cdr3_aa: CASSLKGLAATTDTQYF
cdr3_nt: TGCGCCAGCAGCCTAAAAGGACTAGCAGCCACAACAGATACGCAGTATTTT

clone_size: .
d_call: .
v_call: TRBV11-1
j_call: TRBJ2-5
cdr3_aa: CASSQGLVETQYF
cdr3_nt: TGTGCCAGCAGCCAGGGACTTGTGGAGACCCAGTACTTC

clone_size: .
d_call: .
v_call: TRBV19
j_call: TRBJ2-1
cdr3_aa: CASSIDVSRLNEQFF
cdr3_nt: TGTGCCAGTAGTATAGATGTTTCCAGGTTGAATGAGCAGTTCTTC

clone_size: .
d_call: TRBD2
v_call: TRBV19
j_call: TRBJ2-2
cdr3_aa: CASSSGLAGVWGGELFF
cdr3_nt: TGTGCCAGTAGTTCCGGACTAGCGGGAGTCTGGGGCGGGGAGCTGTTTTTT

clone_size: .
d_call: .
v_call: TRBV10-1
j_call: TRBJ2-3
cdr3_aa: CASSESGEDTQYF
cdr3_nt: TGCGCCAGCAGTGAGAGTGGAGAGGATACGCAGTATTTT

clone_size: .
d_call: TRBD1
v_call: TRBV11-3
j_call: TRBJ2-2
cdr3_aa: CASSHDRDRVDTGELFF
cdr3_nt: TGTGCCAGCAGCCATGACCGGGACAGGGTAGACACCGGGGAGCTGTTTTTT